This T cell receptor (beta chain) was sequenced in a study of shared clonotypes between healthy human individuals. Naive CD8 isolation took CD45RO-negative cells positively selected for CCR7 and excluded terminally differentiated effector memory CD45RA+ cells. This clone occurred once. Its antigen is unknown. Whole-study results and caveats: Having only a few donors restricted how much genetic and exposure-history diversity was captured.

This was a deep-level run. Clones were sequenced by immunoSEQ multiplex PCR, and TCRdb holds only the in-frame ones, with some missing. This sample carries around 2,000,000 clones, just under 95% of them seen once, and the ten largest clones take roughly 1%. Germline CDR1 is SGDLS and CDR2 is YYNGEE. V was shortened by 3 bases and J by 0 bases, with 8 bases between the two germline ends. The CDR3 loop spans 14 amino acids. The receptor was derived from a man between 18 and 29 years old in good health. The sample taken for sequencing was naive CD8+ T cells sorted from blood. The chain links TRBV9 to TRBJ2-3; TRBD2 is a possible D gene (6 bases). The CDR3 nucleotides are TGTGCCAGCAGCGATCGGGGGAGCACAGATACGCAGTATTTT. Protein product: CASSDRGSTDTQYF.